Each of the 18 T cell receptor beta chains below was sequenced from the same sample in a study of low-dose radiotherapy and immunotherapy resistance in tumors. The time point here: after trial treatment. Described treatment: LDRT plus nivolumab, ipilimumab, low-dose cyclophosphamide and aspirin (RACIN trial). Both TCRalpha and TCRbeta chains were reverse transcribed with V-gene-specific primers. TCRs were put through approximately 20 PCR cycles of amplification with Phusion. A constant-region primer and the V-primer adapter served as the primer pair. TCRdb redid the calling of the reads with MiXCR, one entry per CDR3 protein. Among tens of thousands of distinct CDR3 sequences listed, roughly 19% were seen once. The sample in question was PBMCs, obtained after low-dose radiotherapy plus immunotherapy. Every receptor here comes from a female donor with ovarian cancer.

This clonotype came up once. A far larger clone lies a single base away; this is likely a read error. CDR3 residues: CASSPGRRSGSLSYNEQYF. CDR3 sequence (DNA): TGTGCCAGCAGCCCCGGCCGCAGAAGCGGGAGTCTTTCCTACAATGAGCAGTACTTC. The chain joins TRBV6-6 to TRBJ2-5; 8 nucleotides agree with TRBD2. The germline gives CDR1 MNHNY, CDR2 SVGAGI (reference sequence). The CDR3 is 19 residues long. V dropped 6 bases and J dropped 11; count of bases not matched to a gene: 29.

This clonotype was picked up many times. The chain joins TRBV11-3 to TRBJ2-1, with TRBD2 matching 7 bases. The germline V gene has CDR1 SGHNT and CDR2 YENEEA. Trimming took 4 bases from V and 3 from J; bases not matched to a gene: 9. The CDR3 is 16 residues long. The CDR3, as DNA: TGTGCCAGCAGCTCGGGTGGGGAGGGCCTCTACAATGAGCAGTTCTTC. It translates to CASSSGGEGLYNEQFF.

A word on this clonotype: The likely explanation is a read error, given a far larger clone one base away. V is TRBV6-2 or TRBV6-3 and J is TRBJ2-7; possible D gene TRBD1, 5 bases. Germline CDR1 reads MNHEY; CDR2 reads SVGEGT. This CDR3 comprises 16 residues. Trimming pared 5 bases from V and 7 bases from J, leaving 24 bases between. The CDR3 sequence is CASSIQGEGSYNEQYF. The CDR3 DNA reads TGTGCCAGCAGTATCCAGGGCGAAGGCTCCTACAATGAGCAGTACTTC.

This clonotype was counted ten times or more. The chain recombines TRBV5-6 with TRBJ1-1; 8 bases line up with TRBD1. CDR3 length: 15 residues. CDR1 SGHDT and CDR2 YYEEEE come from the germline V gene. Trimming cost V 5 bases and J 8 bases; bases outside gene matches: 14. The DNA for the CDR3 is TGTGCCAGCAGAAGAAGTCAGGGGGCCTCTTTAGAAGCTTTCTTT. Translation: CASRRSQGASLEAFF.

This clonotype occurred many times. CDR3 in amino acids: CSARPPRGGRPQETQYF. In DNA, the CDR3 is TGCAGTGCTAGACCTCCTCGTGGAGGGCGCCCCCAAGAGACCCAGTACTTC. The V and J genes are TRBV20-1 and TRBJ2-5; D may be TRBD2 (6 bases). There are 17 residues in the CDR3. V gave up 2 bases and J gave up 1 base, with 20 bases separating them. Germline V gene sequence: CDR1 DFQATT, CDR2 SNEGSKA (reference sequence).

This clonotype was detected a few times. A read error likely explains this, since a far larger clone differs by one base. V gene TRBV10-3 combines with J gene TRBJ2-7; 7 nucleotides align to TRBD2. Trimming removed 3 bases from V and 2 bases from J; junction bases left unmatched: 7. This CDR3 has 15 residues. CDR1 and CDR2 from the germline V gene are ENHRY and SYGVKD. CDR3 in amino acids: CAISDPLAAAYEQYF. In DNA form, the CDR3 reads TGTGCCATCAGTGACCCGCTAGCGGCAGCCTACGAGCAGTACTTC.

This clonotype showed up many times. The rearrangement uses TRBV7-2 and TRBJ2-3; 9 nucleotides agree with TRBD1. The V gene end was trimmed by 5 bases and the J gene end by 2 bases; junction bases not matched to a gene: 5. The germline V gene has CDR1 SGHTA and CDR2 FQGNSA. CDR3 length: 15 amino acids. The CDR3 protein is CASSTGQGNTDTQYF. CDR3 sequence (DNA): TGTGCCAGCAGCACCGGACAGGGGAACACAGATACGCAGTATTTT.

This clonotype was counted many times. V is TRBV3-1 and J is TRBJ2-7; 8 bases match TRBD1. After removal of 1 base from V and 3 bases from J, the junction contained 8 bases not matched to a gene. Germline V CDR1 and CDR2: LGHDT, YNNKEL (reference sequence). The CDR3 has 16 amino acids. CDR3 in amino acids: CASSQGGGQGIYEQYF. In nucleotides, the CDR3 is TGTGCCAGCAGCCAAGGGGGCGGACAGGGAATCTACGAGCAGTACTTC.

Regarding this clonotype: This clone may be a read error of a much larger clone one base away. The rearrangement links TRBV15 to TRBJ2-5, with D uncertain. Germline V gene data show CDR1 as LNHNV and CDR2 as YYDKDF (reference sequence). With 0 bases removed from V and 9 bases from J, the gap between germline ends came to 14 bases. This CDR3 comprises 14 residues. Here the CDR3 reads CATSRDPDTSSQYF. The DNA for the CDR3 is TGTGCCACCAGCAGAGACCCGGATACTTCATCCCAGTACTTC.

This clonotype was detected many times. One end of the junction fails to match germline, which may point to a read error. V and J are TRBV5-4 and TRBJ2-1, with D possibly matching TRBD2 (5 bases). Germline lookup yields CDR1 SGHNT and CDR2 YYREEE (reference sequence). This CDR3 region has 11 residues. CDR3 sequence: CASSSLGGQIF. In DNA, the CDR3 is TGTGCCAGCAGCTCGCTTGGAGGCCAGATCTTC. The full variable domain, completed using reference TRBV5-4 and TRBJ2-1, is ETGVTQSPTHLIKTRGQQVTLRCSSQSGHNTVSWYQQALGQGPQFIFQYYREEENGRGNFPPRFSGLQFPNYSSELNVNALELDDSALYLCASSSLGGQIFGPGTRLTVL.

The V gene is TRBV5-4, the J gene TRBJ2-1; 7 bases map to TRBD1. This CDR3 region has 17 residues. Germline V lookup: CDR1 SGHNT, CDR2 YYREEE (reference sequence). Trimming removed 3 bases from V and 2 bases from J; junction bases left unmatched: 11. In DNA form, the CDR3 reads TGTGCCAGCAGCTCCTTTAACAGGGGCCCGACCTACAATGAGCAGTTCTTC. Protein product: CASSSFNRGPTYNEQFF.

This clonotype was recorded once. V usage is TRBV6-2 or TRBV6-3 and J usage is TRBJ2-7, with unresolved D. Germline assignment: CDR1 MNHEY and CDR2 SVGEGT. This CDR3 is 13 amino acids long. CDR3 loop: CSSAVASGHEQYF. The CDR3 region has the DNA TGTTCCTCCGCTGTGGCCTCTGGTCACGAGCAGTACTTC.

As concerns this clonotype: No DNA is shown, since the ends of the CDR3 on it are uncertain; the CDR3 is the one TCRdb lists. This chain links TRBV4-1 with TRBJ2-2; TRBD2 is taken as the D call from the table, unchecked against the DNA. Germline V lookup: CDR1 MGHRA, CDR2 YSYEKL. The CDR3 length is 17 residues, termini included. CDR3 sequence: CASSQDPAGPSPGSCFF.

This clonotype was recorded at least ten times. This chain joins TRBV28 and TRBJ1-2; D perhaps matches TRBD1 (6 bases). CDR1 and CDR2 from the germline V gene are MDHEN and SYDVKM. This CDR3 has 13 amino acids. V gave up 3 bases and J gave up 8 bases, with 13 bases separating them. CDR3 sequence: CASSFGGAGGYTF. CDR3 DNA: TGTGCCAGCAGTTTCGGGGGGGCTGGAGGCTACACCTTC.

This clonotype was recorded at least ten times. The rearrangement uses TRBV3-1 and TRBJ2-1; a weak D match, TRBD2 (5 bases). Germline CDR1 reads LGHDT; CDR2 reads YNNKEL (reference sequence). The CDR3 is 16 amino acids. The V and J ends lost 2 bases and 6 bases respectively, with 17 bases between them. CDR3 region: CASSQHGLGVGNEQFF. The CDR3 DNA is TGTGCCAGCAGCCAACACGGACTCGGGGTCGGCAATGAGCAGTTCTTC.

The V and J genes are TRBV7-2 and TRBJ2-7; D possibly corresponds to TRBD1 (6 bases). The ends were cut back, 1 base at V and 4 bases at J, with 11 bases in the middle. Germline loops: CDR1 SGHTA, CDR2 FQGNSA. The CDR3 has 14 amino acids. The CDR3 loop reads CASSLDRAAYEQYF. CDR3 in DNA: TGTGCCAGCAGCTTAGACAGGGCGGCATACGAGCAGTACTTC.

This clonotype was seen repeatedly, ten times or more. This chain joins TRBV10-3 and TRBJ2-7; 8 bases align to TRBD1. Germline trimming cut 7 bases from V and 0 bases from J; bases unmatched to any gene: 8. The germline gives CDR1 ENHRY, CDR2 SYGVKD. The CDR3 totals 15 residues. CDR3: CAITPGDRSSYEQYF. CDR3 DNA sequence: TGTGCCATCACCCCCGGGGACAGGAGCTCCTACGAGCAGTACTTC.

This clonotype was recorded only once. V is TRBV12-3 or TRBV12-4 and J is TRBJ2-3, with TRBD2 identical over 9 bases. Trimming took 3 bases from V and 3 from J; bases not matched to a gene: 4. The CDR3 totals 15 residues. The CDR3 nucleotides are TGTGCCAGCAGTTTTATTAGCGGGAGTACAGATACGCAGTATTTT. Its protein is CASSFISGSTDTQYF.